This T cell receptor (beta chain) was sequenced in a study of T cell changes during pregnancy in multiple sclerosis. Germline CDR1 is DFQATT and CDR2 is SNEGSKA (reference sequence). The CDR3 has 10 residues. The ends were cut back, 6 bases at V and 10 bases at J, with 10 bases in the middle. Sequencing used immunoSEQ multiplex PCR; TCRdb keeps in-frame clones, though not all of them. The sample yields under 85,000 clones, more than 75% seen once. The receptor's source is a female donor in good health, enrolled as a control in a pregnancy study. The V gene is TRBV20-1, the J gene TRBJ1-5; the D gene is possibly TRBD1 (6 bases). This specimen was peripheral blood, taken in the third trimester of pregnancy. The CDR3 loop reads CSAGTRPQHF. DNA for the CDR3: TGCAGTGCCGGGACACGACCCCAGCATTTT.